These 2 T cell receptor beta chains came from one sample sequenced in a study of cytomegalovirus exposure and HLA in healthy donors. The primer mix had 60 Vbeta and 13 Jbeta primers. Assay used: immunoSEQ multiplex PCR; TCRdb lists only in-frame clones, some missing. The sample records around 180,000 clones, about 83% being singletons. The sample comprised PBMCs. These receptors came from a woman aged 25 to 39 in good health and CMV-seropositive.

The chain couples TRBV5-1 to TRBJ2-7; TRBD2 matches 11 bases. V was clipped by 9 bases and J by 1 base; unmatched bases: 9. The CDR3 runs to 15 residues. Per germline, CDR1 SGHRS and CDR2 YFSETQ. The CDR3 protein is CATAIAGGISYEQYF. The CDR3 DNA sequence: TGCGCCACCGCTATAGCGGGAGGGATATCCTACGAGCAGTACTTC.

This chain connects TRBV29-1 to TRBJ2-3, with D possibly matching TRBD2 (6 bases). From germline, CDR1 is SQVTM and CDR2 ANQGSEA. CDR3 length equals 13 residues. V lost 8 bases and J 2 bases, leaving 14 bases between the germline ends. The DNA for the CDR3 is TGCAGCTCCGGAGGGCGGGTCACAGATACGCAGTATTTT. Amino acids: CSSGGRVTDTQYF.